Below, 10 T cell receptor beta chains from the same sample are listed, as sequenced in a study of identifying expanded T cells in peripheral blood. Some clones are missing from TCRdb's copy, which holds only in-frame ones; the method was immunoSEQ multiplex PCR. The table has over 90,000 clones, approximately 90% seen once. Source material: blood. These receptors all come from a person aged 18 to 75 in good health.

V is TRBV5-1 and J is TRBJ2-3; 10 bases map to TRBD1. V dropped 0 bases and J dropped 7; count of bases not matched to a gene: 11. The germline CDR1 and CDR2 sequences are SGHRS and YFSETQ. CDR3 length: 17 residues. CDR3 protein: CASSLGAPGQGSYTQYF. Written as DNA, the CDR3 is TGCGCCAGCAGCTTGGGAGCCCCGGGACAGGGGTCATATACGCAGTATTTT. Drawing the rest from reference TRBV5-1 and TRBJ2-3, the complete variable domain is KAGVTQTPRYLIKTRGQQVTLSCSPISGHRSVSWYQQTPGQGLQFLFEYFSETQRNKGNFPGRFSGRQFSNSRSEMNVSTLELGDSALYLCASSLGAPGQGSYTQYFGPGTRLTVL.

This clone appeared once. The CDR3, as DNA: TGTGCCAGCAGTGAATACGCGGGTTATGGCTACACCTTC. It is translated as CASSEYAGYGYTF. The chain combines TRBV6-1 with TRBJ1-2; the D is unclear. Looked up from germline, CDR1 is MNHNS and CDR2 is SASEGT. The V and J ends lost 2 bases and 5 bases respectively, with 9 bases between them. The CDR3 covers 13 residues.

This chain uses TRBV6-5 with TRBJ1-2, with 7 nucleotides matching TRBD1. Germline V gene lookup returns CDR1 MNHEY and CDR2 SVGAGI. With 1 base clipped from V and 8 bases from J, the junction kept 7 bases outside the gene matches. The CDR3 sequence is 14 residues long. In DNA, the CDR3 is TGTGCCAGCAGTTACTTTGAGGGGGCGACAGGCTACACCTTC. Its translation is CASSYFEGATGYTF.

The rearrangement joins TRBV11-2 to TRBJ1-1; 7 bases are a match to TRBD1. There are 14 residues in the CDR3. With 1 base clipped from V and 6 bases from J, the junction kept 5 bases outside the gene matches. Germline CDR1 reads SGHAT; CDR2 reads FQNNGV. CDR3 DNA sequence: TGTGCCAGCAGCTTAGGACAGGGAAGTCCTGAAGCTTTCTTT. Translated, it gives CASSLGQGSPEAFF.

This clone was detected once. The chain has TRBV18 and TRBJ2-5; 7 nucleotides match TRBD1. Near its end, the DNA agrees better with TRBJ2-7, so the J call may be wrong. This CDR3 region has 12 residues. Germline CDR1 KGHSH, CDR2 LQKENI. The CDR3 here is CASSPTGDEQYF. CDR3 coding DNA: TGTGCCAGCTCACCAACAGGGGACGAGCAGTACTTC.

The chain uses TRBV6-5 and TRBJ2-7, with D possibly being TRBD2 (5 bases). The CDR3 is 14 residues long. Trimming stripped 6 bases from V and 2 bases from J, with 14 bases between. The germline gives CDR1 MNHEY, CDR2 SVGAGI. CDR3: CASSPRTGTYEQYF. Here the CDR3 DNA reads TGTGCCAGCAGCCCCCGGACGGGGACCTACGAGCAGTACTTC.

V usage is TRBV28 and J usage is TRBJ2-1; TRBD1 matches 8 bases. This CDR3 is 15 amino acids long. Germline assignment: CDR1 MDHEN and CDR2 SYDVKM. The junction had 4 bases not matched to a gene; V was cut back by 2 bases and J by 4 bases. The CDR3 region is CASSLAQGGYNEQFF. The DNA for the CDR3 is TGTGCCAGCAGTTTAGCACAGGGGGGATACAATGAGCAGTTCTTC.

V is TRBV28 and J is TRBJ1-2; a weak D match, TRBD1 (5 bases). Trimming stripped 6 bases from V and 1 base from J, with 15 bases between. Germline values: CDR1 MDHEN, CDR2 SYDVKM. CDR3 length: 15 amino acids. The CDR3 region has the DNA TGTGCCAGCAGCGGGACCGTCGGGGGTAACTATGGCTACACCTTC. Amino acid sequence: CASSGTVGGNYGYTF.

In its sample, this clone was seen a few times. This sample also contains other DNA sequences that code for the same CDR3. The chain has TRBV5-6 and TRBJ2-2, with TRBD1 as a possible D gene (6 bases). The CDR3 spans 17 residues. Germline CDR1 and CDR2: SGHDT and YYEEEE. The ends were cut back, 4 bases at V and 7 bases at J, with 23 bases in the middle. CDR3 amino acids: CASSLDEGWGRVGELFF. In DNA, the CDR3 is TGTGCCAGCAGCCTGGATGAGGGATGGGGGCGAGTCGGGGAGCTGTTTTTT.

The chain links TRBV10-3 to TRBJ1-5, with D unresolved. The CDR3 totals 14 residues. Germline V gene data show CDR1 as ENHRY and CDR2 as SYGVKD. V was clipped by 10 bases and J by 4 bases, with 17 bases between them. The CDR3 DNA reads as TGTGCCACGGCCCCCCGGGGTACTAATCAGCCCCAGCATTTT. This translates into CATAPRGTNQPQHF.